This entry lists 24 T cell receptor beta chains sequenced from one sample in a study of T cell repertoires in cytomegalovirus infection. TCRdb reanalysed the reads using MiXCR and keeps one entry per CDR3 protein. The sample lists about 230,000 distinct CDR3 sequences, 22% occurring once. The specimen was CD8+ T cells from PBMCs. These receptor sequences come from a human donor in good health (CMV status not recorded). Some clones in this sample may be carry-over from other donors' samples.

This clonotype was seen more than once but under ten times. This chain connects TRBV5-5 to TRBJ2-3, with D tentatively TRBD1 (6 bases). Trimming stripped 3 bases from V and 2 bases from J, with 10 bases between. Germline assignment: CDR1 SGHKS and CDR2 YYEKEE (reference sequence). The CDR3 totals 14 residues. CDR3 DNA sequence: TGTGCCAGCAGCTCCGGACAGTTCACAGATACGCAGTATTTT. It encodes CASSSGQFTDTQYF.

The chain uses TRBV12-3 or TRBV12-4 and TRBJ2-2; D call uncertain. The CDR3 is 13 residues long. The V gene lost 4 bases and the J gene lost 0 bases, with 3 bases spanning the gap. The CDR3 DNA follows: TGTGCCAGCAGTTCCGCGAACACCGGGGAGCTGTTTTTT. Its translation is CASSSANTGELFF.

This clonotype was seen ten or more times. This CDR3 is CASSLYATGVDSNQPQHF. CDR3 DNA sequence: TGTGCCAGCAGCTTATACGCCACAGGGGTTGATAGCAATCAGCCCCAGCATTTT. The chain employs TRBV7-2 and TRBJ1-5; 7 bases map to TRBD1. The CDR3 contains 18 residues. The V gene's germline CDR1 is SGHTA and CDR2 FQGNSA. Trimming took 2 bases from V and 0 from J; bases not matched to a gene: 10.

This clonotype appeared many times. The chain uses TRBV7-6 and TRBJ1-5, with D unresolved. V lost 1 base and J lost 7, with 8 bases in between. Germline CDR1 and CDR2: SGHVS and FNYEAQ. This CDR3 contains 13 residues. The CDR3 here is CASSLDSMQPQHF. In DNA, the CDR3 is TGTGCCAGCAGCTTAGACTCAATGCAGCCCCAGCATTTT.

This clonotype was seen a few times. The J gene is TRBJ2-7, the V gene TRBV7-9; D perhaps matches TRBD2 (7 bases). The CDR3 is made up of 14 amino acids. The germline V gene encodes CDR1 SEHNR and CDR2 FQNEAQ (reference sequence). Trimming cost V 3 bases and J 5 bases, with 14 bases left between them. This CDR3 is CASSLGGGQDEQYF. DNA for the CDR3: TGTGCCAGCAGCTTGGGGGGGGGCCAGGACGAGCAGTACTTC.

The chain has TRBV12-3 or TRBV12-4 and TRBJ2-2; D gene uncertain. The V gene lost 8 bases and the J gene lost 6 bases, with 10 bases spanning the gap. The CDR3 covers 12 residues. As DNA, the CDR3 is TGTGCCAGCTCGGACGGCCCCGGGGAGCTGTTTTTT. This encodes CASSDGPGELFF.

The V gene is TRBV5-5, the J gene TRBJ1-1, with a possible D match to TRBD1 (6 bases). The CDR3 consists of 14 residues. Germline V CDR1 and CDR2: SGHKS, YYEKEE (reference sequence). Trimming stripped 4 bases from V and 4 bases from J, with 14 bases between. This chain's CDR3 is CASSTLQGVTEAFF. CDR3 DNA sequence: TGTGCCAGCAGCACCTTACAGGGAGTCACTGAAGCTTTCTTT. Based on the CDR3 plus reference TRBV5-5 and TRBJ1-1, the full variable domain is DAGVTQSPTHLIKTRGQQVTLRCSPISGHKSVSWYQQVLGQGPQFIFQYYEKEERGRGNFPDRFSARQFPNYSSELNVNALLLGDSALYLCASSTLQGVTEAFFGQGTRLTVV.

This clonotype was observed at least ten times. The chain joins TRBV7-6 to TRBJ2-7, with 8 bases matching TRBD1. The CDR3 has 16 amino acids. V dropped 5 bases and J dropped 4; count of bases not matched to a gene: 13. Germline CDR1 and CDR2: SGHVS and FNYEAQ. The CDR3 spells CASSEEVGTGSYEQYF. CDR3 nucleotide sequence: TGTGCCAGCAGCGAGGAGGTTGGGACAGGTTCGTACGAGCAGTACTTC.

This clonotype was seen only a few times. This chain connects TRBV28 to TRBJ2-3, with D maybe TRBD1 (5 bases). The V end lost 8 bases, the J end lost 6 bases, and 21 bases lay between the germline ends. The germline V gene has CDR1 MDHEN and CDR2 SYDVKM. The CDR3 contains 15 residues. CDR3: CASRRPGLETDTQYF. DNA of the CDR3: TGTGCCAGCCGTCGCCCAGGGCTTGAAACGGATACGCAGTATTTT.

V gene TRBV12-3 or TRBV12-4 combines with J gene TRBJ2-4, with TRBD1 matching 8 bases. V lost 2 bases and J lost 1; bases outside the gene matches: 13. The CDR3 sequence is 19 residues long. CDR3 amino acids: CASSLTGQAFRWAKNIQYF. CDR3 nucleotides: TGTGCCAGCAGTTTAACGGGACAGGCATTTCGATGGGCCAAAAACATTCAGTACTTC.

The CDR3 sequence is CASPGRGETQYF. Written as DNA, the CDR3 is TGTGCCAGCCCCGGCCGGGGGGAGACCCAGTACTTC. The V gene is TRBV28, the J gene TRBJ2-5; D is perhaps TRBD2 (6 bases). Trimming shortened V by 8 bases and J by 5 bases, and 12 bases separated the two germline ends. The CDR3 loop spans 12 amino acids. Germline values: CDR1 MDHEN, CDR2 SYDVKM.

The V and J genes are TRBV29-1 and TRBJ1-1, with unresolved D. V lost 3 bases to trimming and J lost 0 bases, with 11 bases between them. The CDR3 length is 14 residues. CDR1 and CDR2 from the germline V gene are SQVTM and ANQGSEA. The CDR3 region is CSVELRGVNTEAFF. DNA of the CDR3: TGCAGCGTTGAGCTCCGCGGCGTGAACACTGAAGCTTTCTTT.

This chain's CDR3 is CASSSGGPKAFF. Written as DNA, the CDR3 is TGTGCCAGCAGCTCCGGGGGGCCGAAGGCTTTCTTT. The chain carries TRBV27 and TRBJ1-1; tentatively, D is TRBD1 (6 bases). There are 12 residues in the CDR3. The V end was cut by 6 bases, the J end by 11 bases, with 16 bases between. Germline lookup yields CDR1 MNHEY and CDR2 SMNVEV (reference sequence).

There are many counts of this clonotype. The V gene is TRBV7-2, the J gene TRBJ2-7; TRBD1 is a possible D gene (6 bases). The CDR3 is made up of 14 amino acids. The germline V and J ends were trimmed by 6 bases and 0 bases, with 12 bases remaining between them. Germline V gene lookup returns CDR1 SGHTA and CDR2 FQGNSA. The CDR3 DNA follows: TGTGCCAGCAGACCCGGGACATTCTCCTACGAGCAGTACTTC. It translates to CASRPGTFSYEQYF.

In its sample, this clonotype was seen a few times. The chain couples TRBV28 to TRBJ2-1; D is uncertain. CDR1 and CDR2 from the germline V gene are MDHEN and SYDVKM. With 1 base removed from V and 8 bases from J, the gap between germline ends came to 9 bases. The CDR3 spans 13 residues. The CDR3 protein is CASSLFSWDEQFF. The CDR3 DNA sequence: TGTGCCAGCAGTTTATTCTCCTGGGATGAGCAGTTCTTC.

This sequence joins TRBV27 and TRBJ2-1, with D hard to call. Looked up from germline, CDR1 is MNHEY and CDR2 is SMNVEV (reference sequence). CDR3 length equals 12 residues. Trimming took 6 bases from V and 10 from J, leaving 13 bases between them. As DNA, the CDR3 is TGTGCCAGCAGCCGCCCCGGGCGCGAGCAGTTCTTC. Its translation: CASSRPGREQFF.

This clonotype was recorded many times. For the CDR3, the DNA is TGTGCCAGCAGCTTGGAGAGGAATAGCGTCCCCGCTCAAGAGACCCAGTACTTC. Protein: CASSLERNSVPAQETQYF. This rearrangement joins TRBV7-9 to TRBJ2-5; D perhaps matches TRBD2 (5 bases). This CDR3 has 18 amino acids. The V gene's germline CDR1 is SEHNR and CDR2 FQNEAQ (reference sequence). Trimming removed 3 bases at V and 2 bases at J, with 22 bases between.

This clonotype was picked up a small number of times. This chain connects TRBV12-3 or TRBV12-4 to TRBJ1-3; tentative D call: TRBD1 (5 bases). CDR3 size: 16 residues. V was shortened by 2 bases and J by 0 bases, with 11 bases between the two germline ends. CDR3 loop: CASSLLGPFSGNTIYF. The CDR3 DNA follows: TGTGCCAGCAGTTTATTGGGGCCGTTCTCTGGAAACACCATATATTTT.

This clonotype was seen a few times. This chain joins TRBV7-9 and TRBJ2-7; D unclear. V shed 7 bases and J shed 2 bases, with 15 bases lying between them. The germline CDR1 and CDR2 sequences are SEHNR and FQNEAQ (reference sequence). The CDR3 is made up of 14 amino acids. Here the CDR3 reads CASTTELSPYEQYF. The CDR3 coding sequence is TGTGCCAGCACCACTGAGTTAAGCCCCTACGAGCAGTACTTC. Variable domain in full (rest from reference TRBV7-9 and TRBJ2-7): DTGVSQNPRHKITKRGQNVTFRCDPISEHNRLYWYRQTLGQGPEFLTYFQNEAQLEKSRLLSDRFSAERPKGSFSTLEIQRTEQGDSAMYLCASTTELSPYEQYFGPGTRLTVT.

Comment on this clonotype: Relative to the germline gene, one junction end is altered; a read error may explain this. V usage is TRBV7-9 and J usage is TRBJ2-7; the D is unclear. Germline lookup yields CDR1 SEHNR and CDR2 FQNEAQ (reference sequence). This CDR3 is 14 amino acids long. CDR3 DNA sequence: TGTGCCAGCAGCTTAGGCAGAGTCCCCTACGAGCAGCACTTC. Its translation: CASSLGRVPYEQHF.

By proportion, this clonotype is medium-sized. CDR3 loop: CASSLISTEAFF. The CDR3 DNA follows: TGTGCCAGCAGCTTAATTTCCACTGAAGCTTTCTTT. The V call is TRBV7-9, the J call TRBJ1-1; D not resolved. The V gene's germline CDR1 is SEHNR and CDR2 FQNEAQ (reference sequence). V gave up 2 bases and J gave up 4 bases, with 5 bases separating them. This CDR3 is 12 amino acids long.

CDR3 DNA: TGTGCCAGCAGCATGGACCACTCTGGGGCCAACGTCCTGACTTTC. This encodes CASSMDHSGANVLTF. This chain uses TRBV5-8 with TRBJ2-6, with D unclear. CDR1 SGHTS and CDR2 YDEGEE come from the germline V gene. Trimming took off 4 bases at V and 0 bases at J, with 8 bases between the two ends. This CDR3 is 15 amino acids long.

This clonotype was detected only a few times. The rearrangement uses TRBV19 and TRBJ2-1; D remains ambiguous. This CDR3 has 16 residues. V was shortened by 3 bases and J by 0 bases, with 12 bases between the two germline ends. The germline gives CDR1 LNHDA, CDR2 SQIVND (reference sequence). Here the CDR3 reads CASSMLSLSSYNEQFF. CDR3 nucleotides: TGTGCCAGTAGTATGCTCAGTCTAAGCTCCTACAATGAGCAGTTCTTC.

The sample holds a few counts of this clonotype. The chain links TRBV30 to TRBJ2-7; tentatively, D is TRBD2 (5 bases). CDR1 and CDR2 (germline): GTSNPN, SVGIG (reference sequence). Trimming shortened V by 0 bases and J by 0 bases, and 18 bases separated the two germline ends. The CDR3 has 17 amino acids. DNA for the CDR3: TGTGCCTGGAGTGTACCGGGGATGGATTCCTACTCCTACGAGCAGTACTTC. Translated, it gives CAWSVPGMDSYSYEQYF.